The present TCR beta chain was sequenced within a study of T-cell memory formation after mild COVID-19. MiXCR, run by TCRdb on the 5' RACE reads, gives a single entry per CDR3 protein. The sample lists approximately 200,000 distinct CDR3 sequences, roughly 17% occurring once. Study-level findings and limits: Clones contracting over day 15 to 85 were CD4/CD8 balanced, with later expanders leaning CD4+. There was no confirmation that second-wave clones peaking on day 37 were SARS-CoV-2 specific.

This clonotype was counted a few times. Its antigen is not identified. This receptor was identified in an adult woman who had mild COVID-19 (a few samples of this study predate the infection). Cell type and time point are not known. Sequenced: PBMCs or a T cell subset sorted from them (not recorded which).

The chain's CDR3 is CASSFGVTYEQYF. Here the CDR3 DNA reads TGTGCCAGCAGCTTCGGGGTAACCTACGAGCAGTACTTC. This rearrangement joins TRBV7-9 to TRBJ2-7; D is possibly TRBD2 (5 bases). V lost 3 bases, J lost 2 bases, and 8 bases lay in between. CDR3 length: 13 residues. Germline CDR1 is SEHNR and CDR2 is FQNEAQ (reference sequence).